This record looks at one T cell receptor beta chain sequence and its context. Antigen: not known. These data belong to a study of blood T cells in healthy people across ages. Isolated PBMCs totaled at least 7 million in each sample. CDR3 size: 12 residues. CDR1 is SQVTM and CDR2 is ANQGSEA in the germline V gene. Study-wide points: Both higher diversity and more naive CD4+ cells marked long-lived donors when set against aged donors. Naive T cell percentage by flow cytometry tracked strongly with beta diversity.

The authors ran a second PCR of roughly 6 to 12 cycles using a sample-barcoded 5' primer and a J-beta primer mix. A 12-random-nucleotide template-switch adaptor tagged each cDNA molecule. TCRdb reprocessed the 5' RACE reads with MiXCR, giving one entry per CDR3 protein. The data show hundreds of thousands of distinct CDR3 sequences, 24% seen once. The sample was also reused in another study, on T cells of mothers and their children.

The clonotype comes from a boy younger than 18 in good health. Sequenced material: blood. The chain joins TRBV29-1 to TRBJ2-5, with D unclear. The J call may be in error: the DNA end matches TRBJ2-1 better. CDR3 nucleotides: TGCAGCGTTGAGTATCGTGGGATGAGGCAGTTCTTC. Its protein is CSVEYRGMRQFF.